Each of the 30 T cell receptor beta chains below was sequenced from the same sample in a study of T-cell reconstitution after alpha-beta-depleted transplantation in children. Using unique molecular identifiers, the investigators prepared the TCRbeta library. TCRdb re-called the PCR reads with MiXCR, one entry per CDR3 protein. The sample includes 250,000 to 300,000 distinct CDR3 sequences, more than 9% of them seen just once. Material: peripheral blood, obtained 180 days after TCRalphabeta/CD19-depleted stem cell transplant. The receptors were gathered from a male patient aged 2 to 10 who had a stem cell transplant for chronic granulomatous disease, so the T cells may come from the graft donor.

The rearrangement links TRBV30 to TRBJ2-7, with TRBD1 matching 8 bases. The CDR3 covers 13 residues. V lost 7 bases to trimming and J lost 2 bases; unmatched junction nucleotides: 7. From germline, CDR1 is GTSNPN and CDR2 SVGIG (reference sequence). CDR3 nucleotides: TGTGCCTTGGCGGACAGGGCTACCTACGAGCAGTACTTC. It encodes CALADRATYEQYF.

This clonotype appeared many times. CDR3 in DNA: TGTGCCAGCAGTTTGCCGCGCCGGACTAGCGGGAGGGCTTGGGATACGCAGTATTTT. Translating gives CASSLPRRTSGRAWDTQYF. The chain couples TRBV28 to TRBJ2-3; 15 nucleotides line up with TRBD2. The CDR3 extends over 19 amino acids. With V trimmed by 3 bases and J by 6 bases, 13 bases remained unmatched. The germline V gene has CDR1 MDHEN and CDR2 SYDVKM. Full variable domain (outside the CDR3, taken from reference TRBV28 and TRBJ2-3): DVKVTQSSRYLVKRTGEKVFLECVQDMDHENMFWYRQDPGLGLRLIYFSYDVKMKEKGDIPEGYSVSREKKERFSLILESASTNQTSMYLCASSLPRRTSGRAWDTQYFGPGTRLTVL.

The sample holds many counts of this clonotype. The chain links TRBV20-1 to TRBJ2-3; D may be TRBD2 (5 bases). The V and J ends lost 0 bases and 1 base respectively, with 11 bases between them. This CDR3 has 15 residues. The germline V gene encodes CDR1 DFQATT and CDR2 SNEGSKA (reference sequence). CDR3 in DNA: TGCAGTGCTAGAGATCACGGAGCGGGCACAGATACGCAGTATTTT. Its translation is CSARDHGAGTDTQYF.

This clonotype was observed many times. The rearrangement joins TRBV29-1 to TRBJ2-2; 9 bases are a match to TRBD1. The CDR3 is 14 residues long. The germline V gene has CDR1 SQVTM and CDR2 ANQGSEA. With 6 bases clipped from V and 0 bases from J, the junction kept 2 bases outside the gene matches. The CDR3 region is CSVGQGTNTGELFF. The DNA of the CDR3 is TGCAGCGTCGGACAGGGGACGAACACCGGGGAGCTGTTTTTT.

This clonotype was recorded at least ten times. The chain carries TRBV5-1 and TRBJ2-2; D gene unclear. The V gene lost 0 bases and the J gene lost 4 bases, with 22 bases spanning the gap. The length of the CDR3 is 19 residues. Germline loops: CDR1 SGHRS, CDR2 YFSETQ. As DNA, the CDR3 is TGCGCCAGCAGCTTGGCCTTATTAAAGGAGCGTAGGCCCACCGGGGAGCTGTTTTTT. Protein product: CASSLALLKERRPTGELFF.

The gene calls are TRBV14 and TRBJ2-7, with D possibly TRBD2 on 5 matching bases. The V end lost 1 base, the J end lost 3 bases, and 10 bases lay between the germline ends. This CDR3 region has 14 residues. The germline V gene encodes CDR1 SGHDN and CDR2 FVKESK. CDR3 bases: TGTGCCAGCAGCCAAGTAAAAGAGGGCTACGAGCAGTACTTC. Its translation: CASSQVKEGYEQYF.

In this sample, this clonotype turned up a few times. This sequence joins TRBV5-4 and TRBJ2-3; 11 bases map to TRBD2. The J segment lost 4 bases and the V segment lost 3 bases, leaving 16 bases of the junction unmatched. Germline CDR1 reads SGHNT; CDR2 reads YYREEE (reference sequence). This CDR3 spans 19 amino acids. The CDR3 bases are TGTGCCAGCAGCTCCGGGGTAGCGGGGGGGCCAACAAGGGCAGATACGCAGTATTTT. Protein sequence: CASSSGVAGGPTRADTQYF.

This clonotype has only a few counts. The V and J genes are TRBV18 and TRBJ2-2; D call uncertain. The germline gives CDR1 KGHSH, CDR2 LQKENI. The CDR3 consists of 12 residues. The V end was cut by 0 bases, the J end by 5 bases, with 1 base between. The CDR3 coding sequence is TGTGCCAGCTCACCACCGACCGGGGAGCTGTTTTTT. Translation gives CASSPPTGELFF.

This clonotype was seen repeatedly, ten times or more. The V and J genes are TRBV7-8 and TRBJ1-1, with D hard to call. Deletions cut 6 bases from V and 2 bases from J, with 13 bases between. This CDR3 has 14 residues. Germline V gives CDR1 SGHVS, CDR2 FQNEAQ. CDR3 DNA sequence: TGTGCCAGCAGGCTAGCGGCGGGAAACACTGAAGCTTTCTTT. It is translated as CASRLAAGNTEAFF. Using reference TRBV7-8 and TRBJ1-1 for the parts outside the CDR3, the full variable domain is GAGVSQSPRYKVAKRGQDVALRCDPISGHVSLFWYQQALGQGPEFLTYFQNEAQLDKSGLPSDRFFAERPEGSVSTLKIQRTQQEDSAVYLCASRLAAGNTEAFFGQGTRLTVV.

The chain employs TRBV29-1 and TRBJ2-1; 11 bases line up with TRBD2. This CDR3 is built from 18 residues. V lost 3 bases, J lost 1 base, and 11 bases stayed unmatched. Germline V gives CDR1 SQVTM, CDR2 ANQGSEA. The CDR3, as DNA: TGCAGCGTTGAGAGTCCTCTAGCGGGAGGCCCTTCCTACAATGAGCAGTTCTTC. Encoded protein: CSVESPLAGGPSYNEQFF.

In DNA form, the CDR3 reads TGTGCCACCCGGCAGGGGGCCTCCTACGAGCAGTACTTC. This translates into CATRQGASYEQYF. The rearrangement links TRBV10-3 to TRBJ2-7; TRBD1 matches 8 bases. V was clipped by 10 bases and J by 0 bases; unmatched bases: 5. Germline lookup yields CDR1 ENHRY and CDR2 SYGVKD. This CDR3 contains 13 residues.

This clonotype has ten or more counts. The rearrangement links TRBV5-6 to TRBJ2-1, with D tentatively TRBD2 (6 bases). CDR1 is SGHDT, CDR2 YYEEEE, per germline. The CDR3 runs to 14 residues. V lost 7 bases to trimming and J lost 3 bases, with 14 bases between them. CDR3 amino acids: CASCSGPNYNEQFF. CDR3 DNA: TGTGCCAGCTGCAGCGGGCCGAACTACAATGAGCAGTTCTTC.

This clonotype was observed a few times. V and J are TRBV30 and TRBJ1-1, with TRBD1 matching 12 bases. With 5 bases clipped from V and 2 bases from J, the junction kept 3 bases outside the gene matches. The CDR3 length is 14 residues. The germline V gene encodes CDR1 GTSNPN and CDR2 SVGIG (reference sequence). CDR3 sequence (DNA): TGTGCCTGGTGGGACAGGGGGCGAAACACTGAAGCTTTCTTT. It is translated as CAWWDRGRNTEAFF.

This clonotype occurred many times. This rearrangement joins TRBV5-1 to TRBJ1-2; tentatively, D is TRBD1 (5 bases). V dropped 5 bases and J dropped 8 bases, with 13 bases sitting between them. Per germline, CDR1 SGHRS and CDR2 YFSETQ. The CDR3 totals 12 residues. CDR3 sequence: CASSARENGYTF. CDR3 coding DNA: TGCGCCAGCAGTGCCAGGGAAAACGGCTACACCTTC.

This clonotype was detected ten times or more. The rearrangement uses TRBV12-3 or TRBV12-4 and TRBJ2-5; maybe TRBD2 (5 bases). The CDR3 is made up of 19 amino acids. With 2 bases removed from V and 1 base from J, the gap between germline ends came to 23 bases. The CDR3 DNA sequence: TGTGCCAGCAGTTTATTTATGGCTAGCCTTCCGGGAATCCAAGAGACCCAGTACTTC. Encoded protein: CASSLFMASLPGIQETQYF.

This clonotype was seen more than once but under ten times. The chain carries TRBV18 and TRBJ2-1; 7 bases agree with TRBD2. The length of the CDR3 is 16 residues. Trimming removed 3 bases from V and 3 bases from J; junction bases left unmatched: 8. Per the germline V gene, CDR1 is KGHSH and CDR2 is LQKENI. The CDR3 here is CASSPVERGYYNEQFF. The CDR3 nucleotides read TGTGCCAGCTCACCTGTGGAGCGGGGTTACTACAATGAGCAGTTCTTC.

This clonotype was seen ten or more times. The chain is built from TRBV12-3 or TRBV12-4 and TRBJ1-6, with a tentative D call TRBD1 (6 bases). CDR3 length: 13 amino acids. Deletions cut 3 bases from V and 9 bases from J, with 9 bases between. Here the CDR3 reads CASSFGGPSPLHF. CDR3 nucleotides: TGTGCCAGCAGTTTCGGGGGGCCTTCACCCCTCCACTTT.

The CDR3 is CASSPEAGAPGETQYF. CDR3 DNA sequence: TGTGCCAGCAGTCCCGAAGCGGGGGCGCCGGGGGAGACCCAGTACTTC. This chain joins TRBV5-4 and TRBJ2-5; 8 bases match TRBD2. The CDR3 spans 16 residues. Germline V gene lookup returns CDR1 SGHNT and CDR2 YYREEE (reference sequence). V shed 5 bases, J shed 5 bases, and the junction held 14 bases outside the gene matches.

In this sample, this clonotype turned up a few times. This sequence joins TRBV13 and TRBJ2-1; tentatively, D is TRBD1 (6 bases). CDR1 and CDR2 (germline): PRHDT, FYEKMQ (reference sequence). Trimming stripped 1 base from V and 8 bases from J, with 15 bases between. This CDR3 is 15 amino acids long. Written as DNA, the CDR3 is TGTGCCAGCAGCTTAGTGGGGACATTCAATGATGAGCAGTTCTTC. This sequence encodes CASSLVGTFNDEQFF. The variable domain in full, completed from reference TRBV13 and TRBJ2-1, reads AAGVIQSPRHLIKEKRETATLKCYPIPRHDTVYWYQQGPGQDPQFLISFYEKMQSDKGSIPDRFSAQQFSDYHSELNMSSLELGDSALYFCASSLVGTFNDEQFFGPGTRLTVL.

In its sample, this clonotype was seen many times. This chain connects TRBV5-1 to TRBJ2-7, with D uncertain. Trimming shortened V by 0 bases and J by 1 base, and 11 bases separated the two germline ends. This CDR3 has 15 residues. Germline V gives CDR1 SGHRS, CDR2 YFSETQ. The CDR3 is CASSLVSGHSYEQYF. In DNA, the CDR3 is TGCGCCAGCAGCTTGGTATCTGGGCATTCCTACGAGCAGTACTTC.

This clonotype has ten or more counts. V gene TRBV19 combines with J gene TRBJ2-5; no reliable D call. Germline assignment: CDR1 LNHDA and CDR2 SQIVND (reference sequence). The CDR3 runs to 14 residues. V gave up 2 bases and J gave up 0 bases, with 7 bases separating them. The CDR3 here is CASSITRNQETQYF. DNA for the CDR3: TGTGCCAGTAGTATAACACGGAACCAAGAGACCCAGTACTTC.

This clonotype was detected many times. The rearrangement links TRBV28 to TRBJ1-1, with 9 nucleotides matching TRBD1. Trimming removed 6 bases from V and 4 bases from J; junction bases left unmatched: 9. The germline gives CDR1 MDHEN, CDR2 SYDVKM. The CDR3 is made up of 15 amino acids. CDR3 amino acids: CASRPRGQGPTEAFF. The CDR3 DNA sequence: TGTGCCAGCAGGCCTCGAGGACAGGGGCCCACTGAAGCTTTCTTT.

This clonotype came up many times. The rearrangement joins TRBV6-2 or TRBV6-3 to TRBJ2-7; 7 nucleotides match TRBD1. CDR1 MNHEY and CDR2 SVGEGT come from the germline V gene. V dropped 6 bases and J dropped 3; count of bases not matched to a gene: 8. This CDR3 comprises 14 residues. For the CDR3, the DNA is TGTGCCAGCAGCGGGACAGCGATTTACTACGAGCAGTACTTC. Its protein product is CASSGTAIYYEQYF.

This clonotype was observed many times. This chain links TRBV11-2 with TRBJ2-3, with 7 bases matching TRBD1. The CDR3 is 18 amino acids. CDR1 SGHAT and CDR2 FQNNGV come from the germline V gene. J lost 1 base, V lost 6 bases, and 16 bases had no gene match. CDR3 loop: CASSQRGLSAFGTDTQYF. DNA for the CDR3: TGTGCCAGCAGTCAAAGGGGGCTTAGCGCGTTTGGCACAGATACGCAGTATTTT. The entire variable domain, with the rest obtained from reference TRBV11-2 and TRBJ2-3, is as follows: EAGVAQSPRYKIIEKRQSVAFWCNPISGHATLYWYQQILGQGPKLLIQFQNNGVVDDSQLPKDRFSAERLKGVDSTLKIQPAKLEDSAVYLCASSQRGLSAFGTDTQYFGPGTRLTVL.

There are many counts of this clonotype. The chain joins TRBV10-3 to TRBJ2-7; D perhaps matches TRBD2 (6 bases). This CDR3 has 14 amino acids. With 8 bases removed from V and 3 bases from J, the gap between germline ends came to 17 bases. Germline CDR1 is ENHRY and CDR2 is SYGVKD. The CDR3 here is CAIGRGVSVYEQYF. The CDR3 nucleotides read TGTGCCATCGGCCGCGGGGTTTCAGTCTACGAGCAGTACTTC.

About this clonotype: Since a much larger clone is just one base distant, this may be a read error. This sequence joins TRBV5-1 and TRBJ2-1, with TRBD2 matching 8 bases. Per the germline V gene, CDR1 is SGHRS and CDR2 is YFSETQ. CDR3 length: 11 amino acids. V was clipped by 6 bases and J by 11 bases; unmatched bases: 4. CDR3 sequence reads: CASNSGGKQFF. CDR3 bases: TGCGCCAGCAACTCGGGGGGGAAGCAGTTCTTC.

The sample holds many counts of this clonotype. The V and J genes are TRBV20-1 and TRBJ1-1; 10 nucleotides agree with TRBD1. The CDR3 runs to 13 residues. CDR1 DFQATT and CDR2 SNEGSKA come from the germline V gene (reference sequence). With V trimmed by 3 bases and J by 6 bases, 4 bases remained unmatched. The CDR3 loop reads CSARGQGIPEAFF. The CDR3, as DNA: TGCAGTGCTAGGGGACAGGGGATACCTGAAGCTTTCTTT.

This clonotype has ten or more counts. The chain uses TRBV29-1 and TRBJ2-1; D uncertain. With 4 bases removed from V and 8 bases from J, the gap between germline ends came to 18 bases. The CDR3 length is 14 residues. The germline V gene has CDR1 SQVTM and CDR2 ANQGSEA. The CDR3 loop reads CSVGGRLVRDEQFF. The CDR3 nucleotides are TGCAGCGTTGGAGGTCGGCTAGTAAGGGATGAGCAGTTCTTC.

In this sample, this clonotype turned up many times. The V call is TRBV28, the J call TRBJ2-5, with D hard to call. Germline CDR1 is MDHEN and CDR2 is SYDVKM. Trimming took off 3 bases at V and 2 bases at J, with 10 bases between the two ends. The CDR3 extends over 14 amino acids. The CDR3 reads CASSFAVGQETQYF. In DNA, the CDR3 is TGTGCCAGCAGTTTCGCGGTCGGGCAAGAGACCCAGTACTTC.

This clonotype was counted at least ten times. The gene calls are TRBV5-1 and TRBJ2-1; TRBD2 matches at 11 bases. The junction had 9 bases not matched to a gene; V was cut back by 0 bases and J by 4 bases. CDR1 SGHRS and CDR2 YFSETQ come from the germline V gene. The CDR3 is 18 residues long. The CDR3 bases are TGCGCCAGCAGCTTGGGATCGCGGCGACTAGCGGGGTACAATGAGCAGTTCTTC. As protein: CASSLGSRRLAGYNEQFF.